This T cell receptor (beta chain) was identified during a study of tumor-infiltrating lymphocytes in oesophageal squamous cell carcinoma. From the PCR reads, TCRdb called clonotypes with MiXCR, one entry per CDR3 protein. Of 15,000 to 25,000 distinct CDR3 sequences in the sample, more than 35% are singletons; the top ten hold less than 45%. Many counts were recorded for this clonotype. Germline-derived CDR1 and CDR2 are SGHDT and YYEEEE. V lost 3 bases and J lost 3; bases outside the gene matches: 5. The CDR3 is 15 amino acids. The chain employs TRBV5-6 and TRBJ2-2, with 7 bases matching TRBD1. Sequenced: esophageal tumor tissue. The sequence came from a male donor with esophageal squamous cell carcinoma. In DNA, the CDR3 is TGTGCCAGCAGCTCACGGGACAGCTACACCGGGGAGCTGTTTTTT. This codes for CASSSRDSYTGELFF.